One sample yielded the 21 T cell receptor beta chains listed below, sequenced in a study of regulatory T cells in long-lasting Graves disease. Arm-PCR with iRepertoire HTBI primers amplified the CDR3 regions for these TCR beta libraries. One entry per CDR3 protein, called by TCRdb with MiXCR from the multiplex PCR reads. The sample records approximately 270,000 distinct CDR3 sequences, around 18% being singletons. The time point is: newly diagnosed GD, antithyroid drugs for less than 3 months. After RNA was extracted from PBMCs, the TCR library was made from it. These data were also filed under a second study, of T cells in Graves' hyperthyroidism and ophthalmopathy.

The sample was peripheral blood mononuclear cells (PBMCs), taken at new diagnosis, from a patient treated with antithyroid drugs. Receptors were obtained from a woman aged 30 to 39 with Graves disease.

This clonotype was seen at least ten times. The chain joins TRBV20-1 to TRBJ1-1; D may be TRBD1 (5 bases). The CDR3 extends over 12 amino acids. Per the germline V gene, CDR1 is DFQATT and CDR2 is SNEGSKA (reference sequence). The CDR3 bases are TGCAGGGCGGTGGTCGGGGCGGATAGGGCTTTCTTT. Its protein product is CRAVVGADRAFF.

There are many counts of this clonotype. This chain joins TRBV29-1 and TRBJ1-2; a weak D match, TRBD1 (5 bases). The CDR3 length is 14 residues. V was clipped by 0 bases and J by 4 bases, with 12 bases between them. Germline-derived CDR1 and CDR2 are SQVTM and ANQGSEA. CDR3 in amino acids: CSVEDQRTTYGYTF. DNA of the CDR3: TGCAGCGTTGAAGACCAGCGGACAACCTATGGCTACACCTTC.

This clonotype has ten or more counts. The gene calls are TRBV10-3 and TRBJ2-7; no reliable D call. Trimming stripped 0 bases from V and 6 bases from J, with 15 bases between. The CDR3 runs to 15 residues. Germline lookup yields CDR1 ENHRY and CDR2 SYGVKD. The CDR3 bases are TGTGCCATCAGTGAGTCAGCCAGACTCCCCCTCGAGCAGTACTTC. Translation gives CAISESARLPLEQYF.

This clonotype appeared many times. V is TRBV2 and J is TRBJ1-4, with D possibly being TRBD1 (6 bases). CDR1 and CDR2 (germline): SNHLY, FYNNEI. V shed 3 bases and J shed 8 bases, with 13 bases lying between them. The CDR3 extends over 14 amino acids. Written as DNA, the CDR3 is TGTGCCAGCAGTGATCCGGGGGCTGAGGAAAAACTGTTTTTT. Translating gives CASSDPGAEEKLFF. Full variable domain (outside the CDR3, taken from reference TRBV2 and TRBJ1-4): EPEVTQTPSHQVTQMGQEVILRCVPISNHLYFYWYRQILGQKVEFLVSFYNNEISEKSEIFDDQFSVERPDGSNFTLKIRSTKLEDSAMYFCASSDPGAEEKLFFGSGTQLSVL.

The chain couples TRBV12-3 or TRBV12-4 to TRBJ1-5; D call uncertain. The CDR3 spans 13 residues. V was trimmed by 5 bases and J by 6 bases, leaving 11 bases between them. For the CDR3, the DNA is TGTGCCAGCAGTGCAGTGCAACGTCAGCCCCAGCATTTT. As protein: CASSAVQRQPQHF.

This clonotype was observed a few times. The chain employs TRBV20-1 and TRBJ1-4, with D perhaps matching TRBD1 (5 bases). The CDR3 contains 14 residues. Germline V CDR1 and CDR2: DFQATT, SNEGSKA (reference sequence). V shed 1 base and J shed 7 bases, with 13 bases lying between them. The CDR3 here is CSARAGTTGEKLFF. The CDR3 DNA sequence: TGCAGTGCTAGAGCAGGGACTACAGGTGAAAAACTGTTTTTT.

The rearrangement uses TRBV6-1 and TRBJ2-7; TRBD1 might be the D (7 bases). Germline-derived CDR1 and CDR2 are MNHNS and SASEGT. V gave up 6 bases and J gave up 3 bases, with 15 bases separating them. The CDR3 has 14 residues. CDR3 sequence: CASRPQGGSYEQYF. In DNA form, the CDR3 reads TGTGCCAGCAGGCCCCAGGGGGGCAGCTACGAGCAGTACTTC.

This clonotype was seen more than once but under ten times. This chain connects TRBV5-5 to TRBJ2-7; the D gene is possibly TRBD2 (5 bases). This CDR3 is built from 14 residues. Germline CDR1 and CDR2: SGHKS and YYEKEE (reference sequence). The V and J ends lost 4 bases and 2 bases respectively, with 13 bases between them. CDR3 sequence reads: CASSEGSPAYEQYF. As DNA, the CDR3 is TGTGCCAGCAGCGAGGGCAGTCCTGCCTACGAGCAGTACTTC.

As regards this clonotype: One base away lies a much larger clone, so this may be a sequencing read error. This rearrangement joins TRBV7-9 to TRBJ1-2; weak D call: TRBD1 (5 bases). The germline gives CDR1 SEHNR, CDR2 FQNEAQ (reference sequence). CDR3 size: 13 residues. CDR3 amino acids: CASSPASGHGCTF. The CDR3 DNA reads as TGTGCCAGCAGCCCCGCATCGGGGCATGGCTGCACCTTC.

This clonotype was found many times. The J gene is TRBJ1-1, the V gene TRBV3-1; unclear D gene. The length of the CDR3 is 12 residues. V was clipped by 2 bases and J by 3 bases, with 4 bases between them. Per the germline V gene, CDR1 is LGHDT and CDR2 is YNNKEL (reference sequence). The CDR3 sequence: CASSQPDTEAFF. As DNA, the CDR3 is TGTGCCAGCAGCCAACCGGACACTGAAGCTTTCTTT.

Many counts were recorded for this clonotype. The V and J genes are TRBV20-1 and TRBJ2-7; D is perhaps TRBD2 (5 bases). Trimming pared 6 bases from V and 0 bases from J, leaving 18 bases between. CDR3 length equals 15 residues. Germline V lookup: CDR1 DFQATT, CDR2 SNEGSKA (reference sequence). The CDR3 loop is CSADSGKTPSYEQYF. The CDR3 coding sequence is TGCAGTGCCGATTCCGGGAAAACCCCCTCCTACGAGCAGTACTTC.

There are many counts of this clonotype. J is TRBJ1-1 and V is TRBV12-3 or TRBV12-4; 7 nucleotides align to TRBD1. The V and J ends lost 5 bases and 5 bases, in that order; junction bases with no gene match: 8. The CDR3 is made up of 14 amino acids. The CDR3 protein is CASSRQGGRTEAFF. As DNA, the CDR3 is TGTGCCAGCAGTCGACAGGGAGGTCGGACTGAAGCTTTCTTT.

This clonotype appeared many times. The rearrangement links TRBV18 to TRBJ1-2; no clear D. The length of the CDR3 is 13 residues. Germline V CDR1 and CDR2: KGHSH, LQKENI. V gave up 3 bases and J gave up 2 bases, with 7 bases separating them. Written as DNA, the CDR3 is TGTGCCAGCTCACCTACAACAAACTATGGCTACACCTTC. It is translated as CASSPTTNYGYTF.

Notes on this clonotype: This probably arose from a read error, given a far larger clone one base away. The chain employs TRBV7-9 and TRBJ1-2, with no clear D. CDR3 length: 14 residues. Germline CDR1 SEHNR, CDR2 FQNEAQ (reference sequence). CDR3 coding DNA: TGTGTCAGCAGCTTAGGACCTGTCGTCTATGGCTACACCTTC. It encodes CVSSLGPVVYGYTF.

This clonotype has more than one count but fewer than ten. V and J are TRBV19 and TRBJ2-7; D perhaps matches TRBD2 (6 bases). There are 13 residues in the CDR3. CDR1 and CDR2 (germline): LNHDA, SQIVND (reference sequence). V lost 6 bases and J 4 bases, leaving 13 bases between the germline ends. CDR3 in DNA: TGTGCCAGTAGCGCAGCGGGCTTTTACGAGCAGTACTTC. It specifies CASSAAGFYEQYF.

J is TRBJ2-1 and V is TRBV6-4; TRBD2 agrees at 8 bases. Germline V gene lookup returns CDR1 MRHNA and CDR2 SNTAGT. With 0 bases clipped from V and 3 bases from J, the junction kept 7 bases outside the gene matches. The CDR3 runs to 17 residues. The CDR3 sequence is CASSDSLRRGVYNEQFF. The DNA of the CDR3 is TGTGCCAGCAGTGACTCCCTTAGGCGGGGGGTCTACAATGAGCAGTTCTTC.

This clonotype has at least ten counts. The V call is TRBV12-3 or TRBV12-4, the J call TRBJ1-5; D is undetermined. The CDR3 runs to 12 residues. The germline V and J ends were trimmed by 2 bases and 6 bases, with 5 bases remaining between them. The CDR3, as DNA: TGTGCCAGCAGTTTAAGGGTTCAGCCCCAGCATTTT. It specifies CASSLRVQPQHF.

This clonotype was seen only a few times. The V gene is TRBV28, the J gene TRBJ1-2; D is ambiguous. The CDR3 runs 14 residues. V was pared by 8 bases and J by 6 bases, with 19 bases between. Per the germline V gene, CDR1 is MDHEN and CDR2 is SYDVKM. In DNA form, the CDR3 reads TGTGCCAGCGGATCAAAACACAGAACCCATGGCTACACCTTC. Its translation: CASGSKHRTHGYTF.

Remarks on this clonotype: It may be a read error: a sequence one base away is much more abundant. The rearrangement links TRBV2 to TRBJ1-5; TRBD1 aligns across 8 bases. The CDR3 is made up of 14 amino acids. Per the germline V gene, CDR1 is SNHLY and CDR2 is FYNNEI. DNA for the CDR3: TGTGCCGGCAGCCAACAGGGGGTTGATCAGCCCCAGCATTTT. This gives the protein CAGSQQGVDQPQHF.

This clonotype was observed many times. The CDR3 DNA sequence: TGTGCCAGCTCACCCCGACTAGCGGGGGGCACAGATACGCAGTATTTT. Translating it yields CASSPRLAGGTDTQYF. The V call is TRBV18, the J call TRBJ2-3, with 12 bases identical to TRBD2. Germline V CDR1 and CDR2: KGHSH, LQKENI. The CDR3 is 16 residues long. Trimming cost V 3 bases and J 1 base; bases outside gene matches: 2.

The rearrangement joins TRBV5-4 to TRBJ2-1, with D perhaps being TRBD1 or TRBD2 (6 bases each). Deletions cut 0 bases from V and 10 bases from J, with 14 bases between. There are 14 residues in the CDR3. Germline CDR1 is SGHNT and CDR2 is YYREEE (reference sequence). CDR3 sequence: CASSLVGGVDEQFF. In DNA form, the CDR3 reads TGTGCCAGCAGCTTGGTCGGGGGCGTCGACGAGCAGTTCTTC. Filled out from reference TRBV5-4 and TRBJ2-1, the complete variable domain reads ETGVTQSPTHLIKTRGQQVTLRCSSQSGHNTVSWYQQALGQGPQFIFQYYREEENGRGNFPPRFSGLQFPNYSSELNVNALELDDSALYLCASSLVGGVDEQFFGPGTRLTVL.